Listed here are 3 T cell receptor beta chains from one sample, sequenced in a study of technical replicates of blood from several donors. Profiled with immunoSEQ multiplex PCR; TCRdb holds only in-frame clones, not every one. The profile covers about 90,000 clones, with over 90% appearing a single time and more than 0.2% taken by the ten largest. Sequencing was carried out using T cells isolated from PBMCs. These receptor sequences come from a human donor in good health.

The chain recombines TRBV5-1 with TRBJ1-1; D not certain. The CDR3 is 13 residues long. The V gene lost 2 bases and the J gene lost 0 bases, with 5 bases spanning the gap. Germline CDR1 and CDR2: SGHRS and YFSETQ. The CDR3 is CASSFDMNTEAFF. Written as DNA, the CDR3 is TGCGCCAGCAGCTTCGACATGAACACTGAAGCTTTCTTT.

The chain uses TRBV5-4 and TRBJ2-7; 12 nucleotides line up with TRBD1. With V trimmed by 4 bases and J by 3 bases, 5 bases remained unmatched. Germline V lookup: CDR1 SGHNT, CDR2 YYREEE (reference sequence). CDR3 length: 15 residues. Here the CDR3 reads CASSPGTGGFYEQYF. CDR3 DNA sequence: TGTGCCAGCAGCCCCGGGACAGGGGGCTTCTACGAGCAGTACTTC. The whole variable domain, filled in from reference TRBV5-4 and TRBJ2-7, reads ETGVTQSPTHLIKTRGQQVTLRCSSQSGHNTVSWYQQALGQGPQFIFQYYREEENGRGNFPPRFSGLQFPNYSSELNVNALELDDSALYLCASSPGTGGFYEQYFGPGTRLTVT.

The chain recombines TRBV5-1 with TRBJ1-1, with 8 bases matching TRBD1. This CDR3 comprises 17 residues. In germline, CDR1 is SGHRS, CDR2 YFSETQ. V was pared by 3 bases and J by 0 bases, with 10 bases of the junction left unmatched. The CDR3 sequence: CASSSGQASPMNTEAFF. CDR3 sequence (DNA): TGCGCCAGCAGCTCGGGACAGGCATCCCCGATGAACACTGAAGCTTTCTTT. The complete variable domain, with remaining parts taken from reference TRBV5-1 and TRBJ1-1, reads KAGVTQTPRYLIKTRGQQVTLSCSPISGHRSVSWYQQTPGQGLQFLFEYFSETQRNKGNFPGRFSGRQFSNSRSEMNVSTLELGDSALYLCASSSGQASPMNTEAFFGQGTRLTVV.